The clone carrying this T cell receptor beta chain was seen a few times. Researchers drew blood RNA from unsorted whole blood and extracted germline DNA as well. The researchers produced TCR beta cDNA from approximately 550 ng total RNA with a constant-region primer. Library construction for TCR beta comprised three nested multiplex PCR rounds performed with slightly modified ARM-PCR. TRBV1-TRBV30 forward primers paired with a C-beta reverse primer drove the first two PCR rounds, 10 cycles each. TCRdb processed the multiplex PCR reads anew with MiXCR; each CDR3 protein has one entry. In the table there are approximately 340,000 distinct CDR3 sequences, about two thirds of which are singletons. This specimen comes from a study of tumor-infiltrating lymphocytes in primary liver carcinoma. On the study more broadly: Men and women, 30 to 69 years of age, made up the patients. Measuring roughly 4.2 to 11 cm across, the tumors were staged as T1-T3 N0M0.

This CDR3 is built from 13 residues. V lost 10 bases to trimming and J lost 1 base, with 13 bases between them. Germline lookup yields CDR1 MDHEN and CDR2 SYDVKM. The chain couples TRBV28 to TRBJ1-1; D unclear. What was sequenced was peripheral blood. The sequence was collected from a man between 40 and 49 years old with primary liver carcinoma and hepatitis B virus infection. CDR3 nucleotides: TGTGCCAACCGCCCCTCTGGGAACACTGAAGCTTTCTTT. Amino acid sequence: CANRPSGNTEAFF.